The next 13 T cell receptor beta chains were all read from a single sample in a study of blood T cells in healthy people across ages. Using a J-beta primer mix together with a sample-barcoded 5' primer, a second PCR was run for 7 to 11 cycles. TCRdb ran MiXCR on the 5' RACE reads and lists one entry per CDR3 protein. The sample gives 1.8 million or so distinct CDR3 sequences, roughly two fifths of which show up once; 23% is in the top ten. The sequenced sample consisted of blood. These receptor sequences come from a human donor in good health.

The gene calls are TRBV7-3 and TRBJ2-3; TRBD1 is a possible D gene (6 bases). Germline V gene data show CDR1 as SGHTA and CDR2 as FQGTGA. This CDR3 has 15 amino acids. V was clipped by 2 bases and J by 6 bases, with 15 bases between them. The chain's CDR3 is CASSLDLARGDTQYF. As DNA, the CDR3 is TGTGCCAGCAGCTTAGATTTAGCAAGGGGGGATACGCAGTATTTT.

About this clonotype: This could be a read error, since a much larger clone is one nucleotide away. The chain joins TRBV6-4 to TRBJ2-6, with a tentative D call TRBD1 (6 bases). Trimming took off 4 bases at V and 2 bases at J, with 15 bases between the two ends. Germline CDR1 is MRHNA and CDR2 is SNTAGT. The CDR3 covers 17 residues. The CDR3 region is CASSGKTQGTGANVLTF. CDR3 nucleotide sequence: TGTGCCAGCAGTGGAAAAACCCAGGGGACTGGGGCCAACGTCCTGACTTTC.

The chain carries TRBV24-1 and TRBJ2-1; D could derive from TRBD1 or TRBD2 (5 bases each). Germline V lookup: CDR1 KGHDR, CDR2 SFDVKD. V lost 9 bases to trimming and J lost 4 bases, with 15 bases between them. CDR3 size: 14 residues. Here the CDR3 reads CATQRSGLYNEQFF. The DNA for the CDR3 is TGTGCCACCCAGAGATCGGGGCTGTACAATGAGCAGTTCTTC.

The J gene is TRBJ1-2, the V gene TRBV7-9; D is possibly TRBD1 (5 bases). Germline V lookup: CDR1 SEHNR, CDR2 FQNEAQ (reference sequence). The CDR3 runs to 14 residues. V lost 0 bases, J lost 2 bases, and 7 bases lay in between. The CDR3 coding sequence is TGTGCCAGCAGCTTAGCCGCAGGGAACTATGGCTACACCTTC. Its translation is CASSLAAGNYGYTF. Variable domain in full (rest from reference TRBV7-9 and TRBJ1-2): DTGVSQNPRHKITKRGQNVTFRCDPISEHNRLYWYRQTLGQGPEFLTYFQNEAQLEKSRLLSDRFSAERPKGSFSTLEIQRTEQGDSAMYLCASSLAAGNYGYTFGSGTRLTVV.

This clonotype was detected a few times. V gene TRBV5-1 combines with J gene TRBJ2-5; 11 bases align to TRBD2. The CDR3 has 16 residues. Trimming at V came to 0 bases and at J to 5 bases, leaving 6 bases not matched to a gene. CDR1 is SGHRS, CDR2 YFSETQ, per germline. As DNA, the CDR3 is TGCGCCAGCAGCTTGGCCCCTACTAGCGGGGGTGAGACCCAGTACTTC. Its translation is CASSLAPTSGGETQYF.

This clonotype showed up just a few times. This may be a read error: a much more frequent sequence differs by one nucleotide. This rearrangement joins TRBV20-1 to TRBJ2-7; D possibly matches TRBD1 or TRBD2 (5 bases each). The CDR3 is 14 residues long. Germline V gene data show CDR1 as DFQATT and CDR2 as SNEGSKA (reference sequence). V was pared by 5 bases and J by 4 bases, with 18 bases between. The CDR3 here is CSAPLGTPRYEQYF. Written as DNA, the CDR3 is TGCAGTGCTCCCCTCGGGACGCCACGTTACGAGCAGTACTTC.

The chain links TRBV20-1 to TRBJ2-7; no definite D call. This CDR3 is built from 12 residues. The germline CDR1 and CDR2 sequences are DFQATT and SNEGSKA (reference sequence). The CDR3 nucleotides read TGCAGGGTTTACGGATTTGACTACGAGCAGTACTTC. Residues: CRVYGFDYEQYF.

The rearrangement uses TRBV12-3 or TRBV12-4 and TRBJ2-3, with TRBD2 matching over 7 bases. Trimming cost V 4 bases and J 2 bases; bases outside gene matches: 9. The CDR3 has 16 residues. The CDR3 DNA sequence: TGTGCCAGCAGTTCTGGGCTAGCGGAAAACACAGATACGCAGTATTTT. This encodes CASSSGLAENTDTQYF.

In this sample, this clonotype turned up a few times. The J gene is TRBJ1-5, the V gene TRBV4-2, with a possible D match to TRBD1 (5 bases). V was trimmed by 5 bases and J by 6 bases, leaving 11 bases between them. There are 13 residues in the CDR3. CDR1 is LGHNA and CDR2 is YNFKEQ in the germline V gene. The CDR3 here is CASSYERGQPQHF. In DNA form, the CDR3 reads TGTGCCAGCAGCTACGAGAGGGGTCAGCCCCAGCATTTT.

The chain combines TRBV20-1 with TRBJ1-5, with 8 nucleotides matching TRBD1. This CDR3 is built from 15 residues. The trim removed 4 bases at V and 2 bases at J, leaving 7 bases unmatched. The germline V gene has CDR1 DFQATT and CDR2 SNEGSKA (reference sequence). The CDR3 DNA is TGCAGTGCTATTCGACAGGGACAGGGCAATCAGCCCCAGCATTTT. Translating it yields CSAIRQGQGNQPQHF.

This clonotype was found a few times. This sequence joins TRBV29-1 and TRBJ1-1; TRBD1 is a possible D gene (5 bases). This CDR3 has 15 amino acids. The V end lost 2 bases, the J end lost 2 bases, and 15 bases lay between the germline ends. From germline, CDR1 is SQVTM and CDR2 ANQGSEA. CDR3 in DNA: TGCAGCGTTGAAAGGGCAACGGGGCTAAACACTGAAGCTTTCTTT. It translates to CSVERATGLNTEAFF.

The table lists this clonotype with a few counts. The CDR3 spells CASSERGGVEETQYF. The CDR3 nucleotides are TGTGCCAGCAGTGAGCGCGGGGGGGTAGAAGAGACCCAGTACTTC. The chain couples TRBV12-3 or TRBV12-4 to TRBJ2-5; 9 bases align to TRBD2. CDR3 length equals 15 residues. The V gene end was trimmed by 5 bases and the J gene end by 3 bases; junction bases not matched to a gene: 7.

About this clonotype: At one end the junction does not follow the germline gene, possibly because of a read error. This chain joins TRBV7-2 and TRBJ2-3, with D tentatively TRBD2 (5 bases). The CDR3 is 15 amino acids. Germline assignment: CDR1 SGHTA and CDR2 FQGNSA. The CDR3 DNA reads TGTGCTAGCAGCTTAGAGTCTAGCCTAGCAGATACGCAGTATTTT. Protein: CASSLESSLADTQYF.